This T cell receptor beta chain was documented in a study of Ad26.COV2.S vaccination and SARS-CoV-2 variants. Study background: As a participant in COV1001, the donor was in the Ad26.COV2.S trial arm.

For this clone: The target antigen is unknown.

Profiling relied on immunoSEQ multiplex PCR, and the TCRdb table lists in-frame clones only, not all of them. Of hundreds of thousands of clones detected, approximately 88% appear once; the ten largest clones hold about 1.5%. Study conclusions and caveats: Responses of spike-specific T cells (both CD8+ and CD4+) reportedly showed substantial breadth after vaccination. Estimates derived from TCR breadth and depth analyses may have underestimated total T cell responses. Vaccinees displayed broader spike-specific TCR repertoires than placebo recipients.

Germline assignment: CDR1 LNHDA and CDR2 SQIVND (reference sequence). The CDR3 has 14 amino acids. V was pared by 5 bases and J by 3 bases, with 14 bases between. Documented treatment: roughly 20 received Ad26.COV2.S at low or high dose, single or two shots; about five received placebo; per-sample allocation not given. Collection of samples fell on day 63 after the first vaccine or placebo injection. This clonotype was obtained from a person between 18 and 65 years old who received the Ad26.COV2.S COVID-19 vaccine or a placebo. Sample: peripheral blood, taken in a trial of Ad26.COV2.S vaccine versus placebo. V usage is TRBV19 and J usage is TRBJ2-7; tentative D call: TRBD2 (6 bases). The CDR3 region is CASSGGRDFYEQYF. CDR3 DNA: TGTGCCAGTAGTGGCGGGCGGGATTTCTACGAGCAGTACTTC.